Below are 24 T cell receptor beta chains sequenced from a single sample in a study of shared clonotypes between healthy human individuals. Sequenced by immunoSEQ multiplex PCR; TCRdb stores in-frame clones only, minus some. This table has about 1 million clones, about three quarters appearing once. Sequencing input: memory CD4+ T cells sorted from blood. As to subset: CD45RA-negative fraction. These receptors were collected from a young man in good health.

The CDR3 bases are TGTGCCAGCAGTTCCGCCGGGACAGCAGGAGCTTTCTTT. Protein product: CASSSAGTAGAFF. The chain couples TRBV28 to TRBJ1-1; 7 positions agree with TRBD1. The V segment lost 4 bases and the J segment 10 bases; nucleotides outside the gene matches: 9. Germline values: CDR1 MDHEN, CDR2 SYDVKM. The CDR3 runs 13 residues.

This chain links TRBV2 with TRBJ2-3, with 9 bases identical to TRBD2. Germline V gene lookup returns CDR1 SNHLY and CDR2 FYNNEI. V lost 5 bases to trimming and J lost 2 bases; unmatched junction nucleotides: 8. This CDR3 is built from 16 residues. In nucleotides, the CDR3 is TGTGCCAGCAGTCCCCAACTAGCGGGCTACACAGATACGCAGTATTTT. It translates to CASSPQLAGYTDTQYF. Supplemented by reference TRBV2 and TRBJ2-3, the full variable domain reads EPEVTQTPSHQVTQMGQEVILRCVPISNHLYFYWYRQILGQKVEFLVSFYNNEISEKSEIFDDQFSVERPDGSNFTLKIRSTKLEDSAMYFCASSPQLAGYTDTQYFGPGTRLTVL.

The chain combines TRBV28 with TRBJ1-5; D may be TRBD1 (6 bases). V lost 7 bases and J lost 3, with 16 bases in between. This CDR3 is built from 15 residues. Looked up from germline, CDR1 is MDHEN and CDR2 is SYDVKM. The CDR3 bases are TGTGCCAGCATCCTTACGACAGGTGACAATCAGCCCCAGCATTTT. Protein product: CASILTTGDNQPQHF.

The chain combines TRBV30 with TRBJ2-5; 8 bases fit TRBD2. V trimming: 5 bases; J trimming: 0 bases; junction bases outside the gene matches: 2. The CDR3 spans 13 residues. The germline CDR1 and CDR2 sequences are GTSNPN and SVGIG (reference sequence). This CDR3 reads CAWERGYQETQYF. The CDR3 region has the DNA TGTGCCTGGGAGCGGGGGTACCAAGAGACCCAGTACTTC. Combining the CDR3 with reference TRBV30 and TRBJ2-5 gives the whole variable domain SQTIHQWPATLVQPVGSPLSLECTVEGTSNPNLYWYRQAAGRGLQLLFYSVGIGQISSEVPQNLSASRPQDRQFILSSKKLLLSDSGFYLCAWERGYQETQYFGPGTRLLVL.

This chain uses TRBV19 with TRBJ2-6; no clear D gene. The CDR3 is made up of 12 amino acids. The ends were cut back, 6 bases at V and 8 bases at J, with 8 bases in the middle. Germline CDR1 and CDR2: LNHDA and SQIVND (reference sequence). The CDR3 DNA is TGTGCCAGTAGCCTCAGTACCAACGTCCTGACTTTC. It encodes CASSLSTNVLTF.

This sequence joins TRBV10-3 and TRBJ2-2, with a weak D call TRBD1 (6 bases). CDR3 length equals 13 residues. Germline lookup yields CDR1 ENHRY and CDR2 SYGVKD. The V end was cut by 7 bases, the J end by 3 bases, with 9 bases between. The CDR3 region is CAIIHRDTGELFF. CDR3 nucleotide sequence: TGTGCCATCATTCACAGGGACACCGGGGAGCTGTTTTTT.

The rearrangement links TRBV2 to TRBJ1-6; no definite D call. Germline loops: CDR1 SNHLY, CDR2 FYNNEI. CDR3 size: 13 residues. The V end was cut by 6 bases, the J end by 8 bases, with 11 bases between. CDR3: CASSGISDSPLHF. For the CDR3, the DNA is TGTGCCAGCAGCGGGATTTCAGATTCACCCCTCCACTTT.

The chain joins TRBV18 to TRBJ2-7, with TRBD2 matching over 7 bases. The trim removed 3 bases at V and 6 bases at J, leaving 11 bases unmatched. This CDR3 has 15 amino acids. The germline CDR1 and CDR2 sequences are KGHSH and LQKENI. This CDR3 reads CASSPLADTIVEQYF. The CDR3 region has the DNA TGTGCCAGCTCACCGCTAGCGGATACTATAGTCGAGCAGTACTTC.

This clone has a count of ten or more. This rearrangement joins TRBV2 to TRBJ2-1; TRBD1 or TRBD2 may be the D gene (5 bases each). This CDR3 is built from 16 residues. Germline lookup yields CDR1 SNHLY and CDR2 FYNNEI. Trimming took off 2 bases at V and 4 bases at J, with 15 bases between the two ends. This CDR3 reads CASSESAGTFYNEQFF. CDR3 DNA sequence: TGTGCCAGCAGTGAATCGGCAGGGACCTTTTACAATGAGCAGTTCTTC. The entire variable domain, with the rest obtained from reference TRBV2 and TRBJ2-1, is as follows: EPEVTQTPSHQVTQMGQEVILRCVPISNHLYFYWYRQILGQKVEFLVSFYNNEISEKSEIFDDQFSVERPDGSNFTLKIRSTKLEDSAMYFCASSESAGTFYNEQFFGPGTRLTVL.

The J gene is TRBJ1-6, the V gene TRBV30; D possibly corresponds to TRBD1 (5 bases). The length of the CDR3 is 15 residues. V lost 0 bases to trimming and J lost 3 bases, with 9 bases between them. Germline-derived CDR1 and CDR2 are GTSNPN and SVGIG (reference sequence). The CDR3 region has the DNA TGTGCCTGGAGTGTAAGAGGGGTCTATAATTCACCCCTCCACTTT. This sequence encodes CAWSVRGVYNSPLHF.

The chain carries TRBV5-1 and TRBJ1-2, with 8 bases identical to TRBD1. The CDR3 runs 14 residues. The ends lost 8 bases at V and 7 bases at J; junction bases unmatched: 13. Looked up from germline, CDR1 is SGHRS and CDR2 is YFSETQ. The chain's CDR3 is CASGQGDNKGGYTF. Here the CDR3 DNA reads TGCGCCAGTGGACAGGGTGATAATAAGGGTGGCTACACCTTC.

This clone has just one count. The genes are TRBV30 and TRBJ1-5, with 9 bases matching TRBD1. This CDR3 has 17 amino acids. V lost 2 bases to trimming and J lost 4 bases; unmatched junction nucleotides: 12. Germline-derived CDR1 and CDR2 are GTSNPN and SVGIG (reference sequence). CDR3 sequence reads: CAWSRGYGTGRNQPQHF. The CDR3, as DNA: TGTGCCTGGAGTAGGGGATATGGGACAGGGAGAAATCAGCCCCAGCATTTT.

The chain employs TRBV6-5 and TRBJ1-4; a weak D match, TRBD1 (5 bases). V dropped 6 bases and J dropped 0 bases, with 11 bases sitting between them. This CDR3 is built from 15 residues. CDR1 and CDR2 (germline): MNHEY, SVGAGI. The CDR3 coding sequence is TGTGCCAGCAGGTCCCGGGGCACAACTAATGAAAAACTGTTTTTT. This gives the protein CASRSRGTTNEKLFF.

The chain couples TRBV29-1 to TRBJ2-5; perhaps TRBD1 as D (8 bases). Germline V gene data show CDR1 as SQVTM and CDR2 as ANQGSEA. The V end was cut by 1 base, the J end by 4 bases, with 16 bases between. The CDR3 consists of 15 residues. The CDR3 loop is CSVEVGTGGAETQYF. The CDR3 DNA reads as TGCAGCGTTGAAGTCGGAACAGGGGGGGCAGAGACCCAGTACTTC.

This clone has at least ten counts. The CDR3 is CASCPGAGELFF. As DNA, the CDR3 is TGTGCCAGCTGTCCAGGGGCCGGGGAGCTGTTTTTT. The V call is TRBV5-8, the J call TRBJ2-2, with D maybe TRBD1 (6 bases). This CDR3 contains 12 residues. In germline, CDR1 is SGHTS, CDR2 YDEGEE. The V gene lost 7 bases and the J gene lost 6 bases, with 10 bases spanning the gap.

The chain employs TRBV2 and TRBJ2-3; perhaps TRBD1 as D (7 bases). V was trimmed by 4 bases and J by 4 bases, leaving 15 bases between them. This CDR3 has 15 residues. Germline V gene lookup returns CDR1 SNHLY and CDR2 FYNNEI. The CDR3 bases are TGTGCCAGCAGTGTGGAGGGGGCAAAGGCAGATACGCAGTATTTT. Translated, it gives CASSVEGAKADTQYF.

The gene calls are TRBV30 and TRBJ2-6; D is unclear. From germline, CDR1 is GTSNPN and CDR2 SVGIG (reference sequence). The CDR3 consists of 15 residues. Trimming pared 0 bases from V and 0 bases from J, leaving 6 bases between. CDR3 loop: CAWSVSTSGANVLTF. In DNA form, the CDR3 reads TGTGCCTGGAGTGTTAGTACCTCTGGGGCCAACGTCCTGACTTTC.

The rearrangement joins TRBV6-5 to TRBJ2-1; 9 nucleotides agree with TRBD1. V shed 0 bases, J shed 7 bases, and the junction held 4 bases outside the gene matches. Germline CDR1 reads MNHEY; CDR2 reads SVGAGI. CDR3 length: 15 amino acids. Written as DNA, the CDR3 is TGTGCCAGCAGTTACTCGCCGGGACAGGGAAATGAGCAGTTCTTC. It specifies CASSYSPGQGNEQFF.

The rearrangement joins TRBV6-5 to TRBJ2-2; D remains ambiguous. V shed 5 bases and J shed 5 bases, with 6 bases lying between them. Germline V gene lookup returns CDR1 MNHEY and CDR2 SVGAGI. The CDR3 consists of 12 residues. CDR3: CASSTVTGELFF. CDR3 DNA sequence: TGTGCCAGCAGTACGGTAACCGGGGAGCTGTTTTTT.

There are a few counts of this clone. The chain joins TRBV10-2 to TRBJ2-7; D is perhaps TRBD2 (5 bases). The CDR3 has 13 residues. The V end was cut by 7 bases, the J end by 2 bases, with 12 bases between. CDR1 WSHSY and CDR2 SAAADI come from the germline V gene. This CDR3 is CASTWTVAYEQYF. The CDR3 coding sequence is TGCGCCAGCACTTGGACTGTAGCCTACGAGCAGTACTTC.

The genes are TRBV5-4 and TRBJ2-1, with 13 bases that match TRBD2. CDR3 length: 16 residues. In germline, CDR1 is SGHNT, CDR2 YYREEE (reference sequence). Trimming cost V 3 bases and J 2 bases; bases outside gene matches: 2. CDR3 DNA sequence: TGTGCCAGCAGCTCGGGACTAGCGGGACCCTACAATGAGCAGTTCTTC. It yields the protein CASSSGLAGPYNEQFF.

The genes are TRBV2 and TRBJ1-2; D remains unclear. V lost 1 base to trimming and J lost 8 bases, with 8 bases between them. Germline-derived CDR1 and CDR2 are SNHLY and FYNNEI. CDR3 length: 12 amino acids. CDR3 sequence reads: CASSEGLRGYTF. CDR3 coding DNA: TGTGCCAGCAGTGAAGGGCTACGGGGCTACACCTTC.

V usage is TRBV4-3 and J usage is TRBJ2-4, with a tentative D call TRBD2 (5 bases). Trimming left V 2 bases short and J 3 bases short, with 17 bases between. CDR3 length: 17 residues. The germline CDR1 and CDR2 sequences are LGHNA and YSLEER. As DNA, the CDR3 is TGCGCCAGCAGCCAAAATACCCCCACCGCGGGCAAAAACATTCAGTACTTC. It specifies CASSQNTPTAGKNIQYF.

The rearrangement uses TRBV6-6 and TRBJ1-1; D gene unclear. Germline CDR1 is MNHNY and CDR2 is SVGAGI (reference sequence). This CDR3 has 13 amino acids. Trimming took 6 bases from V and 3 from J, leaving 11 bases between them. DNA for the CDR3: TGTGCCAGCAGCCCTACCGTGGACACTGAAGCTTTCTTT. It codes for CASSPTVDTEAFF.